This TCR beta chain derives from a study of T cell responses to AZD1222 COVID-19 vaccine. Measured with immunoSEQ multiplex PCR; TCRdb has only the in-frame clones, and not every one. The sample has over 95,000 clones, around 87% seen once. Study outcomes and limitations: Vaccination with two AZD1222 doses was followed by a rise in Spike-specific TCR breadth and depth. No day 14 peak samples; only post-peak repertoires were characterized.

A word on this clone: Its matching antigen is unknown.

The CDR3 extends over 18 amino acids. Germline loops: CDR1 MDHEN, CDR2 SYDVKM. The V gene end was trimmed by 6 bases and the J gene end by 2 bases; junction bases not matched to a gene: 8. The sample here was peripheral blood, taken on day 0 of AZD1222 vaccination. The chain couples TRBV28 to TRBJ2-1, with TRBD2 matching 15 bases. The clonotype originates from an adult in good health. CDR3 region: CASSPWTSGRGAYNEQFF. The DNA of the CDR3 is TGTGCCAGCAGCCCTTGGACTAGCGGGAGGGGAGCCTACAATGAGCAGTTCTTC.